This T cell receptor (beta chain) was observed in a study of shared clonotypes between healthy human individuals. Germline V CDR1 and CDR2: MNHEY, SMNVEV (reference sequence). Trimming left V 8 bases short and J 0 bases short, with 14 bases between. The CDR3 is made up of 15 amino acids. Profiled with immunoSEQ multiplex PCR; TCRdb holds only in-frame clones, not every one. The sample shows 2 million to 2.5 million clones, around 95% of them seen only once. V is TRBV27 and J is TRBJ2-4, with D possibly TRBD1 on 6 matching bases. The TCR was taken from a young man in good health. Specimen: naive CD4+ T cells sorted from blood. Subset in this sample: CD45RA+ positively selected. The DNA of the CDR3 is TGTGCCAGCCAACCCAGGGGTCTAGCCAAAAACATTCAGTACTTC. Its translation is CASQPRGLAKNIQYF.